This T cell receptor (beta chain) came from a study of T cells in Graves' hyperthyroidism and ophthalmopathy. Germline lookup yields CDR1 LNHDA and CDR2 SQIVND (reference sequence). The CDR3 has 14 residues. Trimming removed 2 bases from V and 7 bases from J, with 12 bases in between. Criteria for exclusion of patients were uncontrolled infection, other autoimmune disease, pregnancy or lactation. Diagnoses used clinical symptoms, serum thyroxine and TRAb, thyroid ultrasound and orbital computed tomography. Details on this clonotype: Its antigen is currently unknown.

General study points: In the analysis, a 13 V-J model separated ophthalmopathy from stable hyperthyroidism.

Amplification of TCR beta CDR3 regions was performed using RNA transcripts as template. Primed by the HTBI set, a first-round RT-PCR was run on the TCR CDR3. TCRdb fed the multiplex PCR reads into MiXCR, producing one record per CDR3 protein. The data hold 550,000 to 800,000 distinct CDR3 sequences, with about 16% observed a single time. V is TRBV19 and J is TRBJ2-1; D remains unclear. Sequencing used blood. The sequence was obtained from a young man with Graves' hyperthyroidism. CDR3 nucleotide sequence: TGTGCCAGTAGTATACAAAGCGTGAGGAATGAGCAGTTCTTC. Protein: CASSIQSVRNEQFF.